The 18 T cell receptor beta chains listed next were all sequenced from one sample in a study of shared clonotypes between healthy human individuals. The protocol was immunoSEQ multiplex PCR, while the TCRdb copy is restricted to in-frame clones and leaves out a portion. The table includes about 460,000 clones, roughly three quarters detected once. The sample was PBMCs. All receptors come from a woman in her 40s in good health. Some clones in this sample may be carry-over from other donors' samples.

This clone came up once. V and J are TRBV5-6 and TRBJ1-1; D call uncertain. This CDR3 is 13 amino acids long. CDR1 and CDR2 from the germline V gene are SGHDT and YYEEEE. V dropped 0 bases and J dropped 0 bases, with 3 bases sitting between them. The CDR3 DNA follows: TGTGCCAGCAGCTTGGGGTTGAACACTGAAGCTTTCTTT. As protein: CASSLGLNTEAFF.

CDR3 sequence: CASSHPRDTQYF. CDR3 DNA: TGTGCCAGCAGTCACCCCCGAGATACGCAGTATTTT. This chain connects TRBV7-9 to TRBJ2-3, with D uncertain. The CDR3 consists of 12 residues. V lost 6 bases and J lost 5, with 9 bases in between. Germline V CDR1 and CDR2: SEHNR, FQNEAQ (reference sequence).

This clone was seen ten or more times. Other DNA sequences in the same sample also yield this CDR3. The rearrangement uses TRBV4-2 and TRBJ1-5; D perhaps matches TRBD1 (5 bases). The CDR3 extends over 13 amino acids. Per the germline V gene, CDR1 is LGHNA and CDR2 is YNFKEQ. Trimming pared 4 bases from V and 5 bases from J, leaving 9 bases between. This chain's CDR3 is CASSRGGDQPQHF. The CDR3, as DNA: TGTGCCAGCAGCCGCGGGGGGGATCAGCCCCAGCATTTT.

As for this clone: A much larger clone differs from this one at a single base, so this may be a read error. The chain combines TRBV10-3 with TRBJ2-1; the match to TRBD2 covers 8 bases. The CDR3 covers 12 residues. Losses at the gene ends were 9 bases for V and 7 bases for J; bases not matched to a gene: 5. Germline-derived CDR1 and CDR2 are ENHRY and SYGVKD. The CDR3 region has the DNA TGTGCCATTAGCGGGATAAGAAATGAGCAGTTCTTC. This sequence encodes CAISGIRNEQFF.

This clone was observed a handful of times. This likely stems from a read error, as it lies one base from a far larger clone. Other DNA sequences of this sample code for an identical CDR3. Here the CDR3 reads CAWSIGLVGSSF. The CDR3 nucleotides are TGTGCCTGGAGTATAGGACTAGTGGGTTCTTCTTTT. The V call is TRBV30, the J call TRBJ2-3; 7 bases match TRBD2. Germline values: CDR1 GTSNPN, CDR2 SVGIG (reference sequence). The CDR3 runs 12 residues.

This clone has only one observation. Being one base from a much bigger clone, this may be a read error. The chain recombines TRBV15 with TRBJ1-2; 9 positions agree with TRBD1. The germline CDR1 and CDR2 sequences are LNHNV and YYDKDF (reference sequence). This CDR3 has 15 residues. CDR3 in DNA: TGTGCCACCGGCAGGGACAGGGCAGCTCTCTATGGCTACACCTTC. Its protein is CATGRDRAALYGYTF.

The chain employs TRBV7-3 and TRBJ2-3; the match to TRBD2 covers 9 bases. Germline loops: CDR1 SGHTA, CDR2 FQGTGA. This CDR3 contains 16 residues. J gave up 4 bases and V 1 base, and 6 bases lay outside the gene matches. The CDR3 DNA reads TGTGCCAGCAGCTTAAATGGGCGGGAGGGGGCAGATACGCAGTATTTT. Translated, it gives CASSLNGREGADTQYF. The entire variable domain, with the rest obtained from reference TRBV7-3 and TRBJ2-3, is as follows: GAGVSQTPSNKVTEKGKYVELRCDPISGHTALYWYRQSLGQGPEFLIYFQGTGAADDSGLPNDRFFAVRPEGSVSTLKIQRTERGDSAVYLCASSLNGREGADTQYFGPGTRLTVL.

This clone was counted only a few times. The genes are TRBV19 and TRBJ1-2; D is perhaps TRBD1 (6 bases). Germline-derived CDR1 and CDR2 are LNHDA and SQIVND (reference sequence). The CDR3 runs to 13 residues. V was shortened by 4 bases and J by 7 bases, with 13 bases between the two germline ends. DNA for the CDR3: TGTGCCAGTAGTACAACAGGGTTCTCTGGCTACACCTTC. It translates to CASSTTGFSGYTF.

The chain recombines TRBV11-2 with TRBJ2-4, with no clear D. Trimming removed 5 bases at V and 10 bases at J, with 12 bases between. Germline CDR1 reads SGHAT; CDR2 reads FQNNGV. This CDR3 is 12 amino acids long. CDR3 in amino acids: CASSDLRDIQYF. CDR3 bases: TGTGCCAGCAGCGATCTGCGAGATATTCAGTACTTC.

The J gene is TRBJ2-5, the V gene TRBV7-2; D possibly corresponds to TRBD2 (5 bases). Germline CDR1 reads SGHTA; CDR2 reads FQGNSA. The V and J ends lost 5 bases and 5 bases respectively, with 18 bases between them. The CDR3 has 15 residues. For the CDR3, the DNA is TGTGCCAGCAGCCCCCAGGTGATGGGAGCCGAGACCCAGTACTTC. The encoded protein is CASSPQVMGAETQYF.

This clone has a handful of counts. CDR3 region: CAWRKGLNQPQHF. The CDR3 bases are TGTGCCTGGAGGAAGGGACTGAATCAGCCCCAGCATTTT. The chain combines TRBV30 with TRBJ1-5; D may be TRBD1 (5 bases). V was pared by 3 bases and J by 4 bases, with 10 bases between. The germline CDR1 and CDR2 sequences are GTSNPN and SVGIG (reference sequence). The CDR3 runs 13 residues.

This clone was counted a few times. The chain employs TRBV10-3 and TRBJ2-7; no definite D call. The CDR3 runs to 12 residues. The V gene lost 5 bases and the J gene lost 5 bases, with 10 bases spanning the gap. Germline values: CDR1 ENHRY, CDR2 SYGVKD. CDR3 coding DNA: TGTGCCATCAGTTCCGTTAGTGACGAGCAGTACTTC. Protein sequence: CAISSVSDEQYF.

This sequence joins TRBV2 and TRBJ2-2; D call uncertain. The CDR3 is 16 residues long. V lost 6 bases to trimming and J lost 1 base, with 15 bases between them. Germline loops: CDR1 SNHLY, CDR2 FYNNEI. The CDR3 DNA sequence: TGTGCCAGCAGCCTAACAGATCCTCAGAACACCGGGGAGCTGTTTTTT. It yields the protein CASSLTDPQNTGELFF.

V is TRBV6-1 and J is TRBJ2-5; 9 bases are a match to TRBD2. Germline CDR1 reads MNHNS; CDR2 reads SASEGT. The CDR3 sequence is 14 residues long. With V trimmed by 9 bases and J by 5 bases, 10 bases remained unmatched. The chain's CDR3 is CASSEGLAVETQYF. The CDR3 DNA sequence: TGTGCCAGTTCCGAGGGACTAGCTGTGGAGACCCAGTACTTC.

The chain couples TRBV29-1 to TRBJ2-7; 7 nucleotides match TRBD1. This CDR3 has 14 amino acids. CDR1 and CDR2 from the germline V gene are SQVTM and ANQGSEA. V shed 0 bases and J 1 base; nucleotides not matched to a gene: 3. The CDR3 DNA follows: TGCAGCGTTGAAGATCGGGGACAGTCCTACGAGCAGTACTTC. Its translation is CSVEDRGQSYEQYF.

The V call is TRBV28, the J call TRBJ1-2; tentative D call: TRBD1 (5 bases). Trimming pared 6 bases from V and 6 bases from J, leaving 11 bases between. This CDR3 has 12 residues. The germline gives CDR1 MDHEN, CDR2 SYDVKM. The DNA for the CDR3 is TGTGCCAGCAGCCTCAACAGGAATGGCTACACCTTC. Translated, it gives CASSLNRNGYTF.

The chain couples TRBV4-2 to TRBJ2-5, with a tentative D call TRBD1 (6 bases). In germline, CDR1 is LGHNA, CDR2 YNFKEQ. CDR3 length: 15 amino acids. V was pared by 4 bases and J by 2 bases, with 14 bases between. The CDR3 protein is CASSLRQAPQETQYF. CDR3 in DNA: TGTGCCAGCAGCCTAAGACAGGCCCCACAAGAGACCCAGTACTTC.

CDR3 nucleotides: TGCGCCAGCAGCCAAGAATCTCAGCCCACAGATACGCAGTATTTT. It translates to CASSQESQPTDTQYF. J is TRBJ2-3 and V is TRBV4-1; no clear D gene. CDR3 length: 15 amino acids. CDR1 and CDR2 (germline): MGHRA, YSYEKL. V gave up 0 bases and J gave up 2 bases, with 9 bases separating them.